One and the same sample provided the 15 T cell receptor beta chains below, sequenced in a study of blood T cells in healthy people across ages (dated by TCRdb to 2014 to 2015). The method behind the library was 5' RACE. Sequencing took place on an Illumina HiSeq 2500. The second PCR ran for roughly 7 to 12 cycles and used a J-beta primer mix along with a sample-barcoded 5' primer. TCRdb took the public reads, trimmed them with fastp at Q25, ran MiXCR for clone calling and kept in-frame beta chains. Identical CDR3 proteins give one entry, which carries the most common genes and DNA. The sample table holds more than 650,000 distinct CDR3 sequences, of which about a quarter were seen once. Jointly, the top ten make up about 2.9% of the sample. These data are also associated with another study on T cells of mothers and their children.

Material for sequencing was blood. The receptor source for this set is a boy younger than 18 in good health.

This clonotype showed up just a few times. V is TRBV28 and J is TRBJ2-3; 9 positions match TRBD2. The length of the CDR3 is 18 residues. The V gene's germline CDR1 is MDHEN and CDR2 SYDVKM. Germline trimming cut 8 bases from V and 1 base from J; bases unmatched to any gene: 16. CDR3 in DNA: TGTGCCAGCGAGCAGCGGGGGGTTATCACCTATGGCACAGATACGCAGTATTTT. It yields the protein CASEQRGVITYGTDTQYF.

V and J are TRBV5-1 and TRBJ2-1; TRBD1 matches 8 bases. Germline-derived CDR1 and CDR2 are SGHRS and YFSETQ. The CDR3 is 16 residues long. J lost 10 bases, V lost 0 bases, and 12 bases had no gene match. CDR3: CASSLAQGGGPLEQFF. CDR3 in DNA: TGCGCCAGCAGCTTGGCACAGGGGGGAGGTCCCTTGGAGCAGTTCTTC.

The chain is built from TRBV6-6 and TRBJ1-1, with 7 positions matching TRBD1. The CDR3 runs to 16 residues. Germline loops: CDR1 MNHNY, CDR2 SVGAGI (reference sequence). The V segment lost 2 bases and the J segment 5 bases; nucleotides outside the gene matches: 11. CDR3 nucleotide sequence: TGTGCCAGCAGTTACAACCCGGGACAGTGGCTAACTGAAGCTTTCTTT. Translated: CASSYNPGQWLTEAFF.

The rearrangement links TRBV20-1 to TRBJ2-7; either TRBD1 or TRBD2 may fit D (5 bases each). The V end was cut by 3 bases, the J end by 2 bases, with 17 bases between. CDR3 length: 15 amino acids. The V gene's germline CDR1 is DFQATT and CDR2 SNEGSKA (reference sequence). For the CDR3, the DNA is TGCAGTGCTAGTGGTGGGGGAAGGGGACCCTACGAGCAGTACTTC. It yields the protein CSASGGGRGPYEQYF.

The chain links TRBV20-1 to TRBJ2-5; tentatively, D is TRBD2 (6 bases). The J call may be wrong; the DNA end is better matched by TRBJ2-1. Germline V CDR1 and CDR2: DFQATT, SNEGSKA (reference sequence). The CDR3 is made up of 13 amino acids. The CDR3 is CSARDNRGNEQFF. The CDR3 nucleotides read TGCAGTGCTAGAGATAATCGGGGGAATGAGCAGTTCTTC.

In this sample, this clonotype turned up a few times. This chain uses TRBV7-9 with TRBJ1-1, with D possibly TRBD1 on 6 matching bases. Germline V lookup: CDR1 SEHNR, CDR2 FQNEAQ (reference sequence). The CDR3 is made up of 15 amino acids. V lost 5 bases, J lost 0 bases, and 13 bases lay in between. CDR3 in amino acids: CASSTTTGMNTEAFF. As DNA, the CDR3 is TGTGCCAGCAGCACCACAACAGGGATGAACACTGAAGCTTTCTTT.

This clonotype was seen more than once but under ten times. This chain uses TRBV5-5 with TRBJ2-7; TRBD1 aligns across 10 bases. The germline CDR1 and CDR2 sequences are SGHKS and YYEKEE (reference sequence). The CDR3 is 15 residues long. The ends lost 1 base at V and 6 bases at J; junction bases unmatched: 7. The CDR3, as DNA: TGTGCCAGCAGCTTGTTCCCGGACAGGGGGACCGAGCAGTACTTC. Translating it yields CASSLFPDRGTEQYF.

The chain links TRBV25-1 to TRBJ2-5; 7 nucleotides match TRBD2. Trimming cost V 4 bases and J 4 bases; bases outside gene matches: 6. Germline V gives CDR1 MGHDK, CDR2 SYGVNS. The CDR3 totals 14 residues. The CDR3 spells CASSARGGRETQYF. CDR3 nucleotide sequence: TGTGCCAGCAGTGCCCGGGGAGGGAGAGAGACCCAGTACTTC.

This clonotype was counted a few times. V gene TRBV9 combines with J gene TRBJ2-5; tentatively, D is TRBD2 (6 bases). The end of the DNA fits TRBJ2-1 better, so the J call may be wrong. Per the germline V gene, CDR1 is SGDLS and CDR2 is YYNGEE. The length of the CDR3 is 15 residues. CDR3 sequence (DNA): TGTGCCAGCAGCGTAGTCGGCGGGGACCACAATGAGCAGTTCTTC. This translates into CASSVVGGDHNEQFF.

This clonotype was observed many times. This CDR3 reads CASSLFSGAYQETQYF. CDR3 DNA: TGTGCCAGCAGCTTGTTTAGCGGGGCTTACCAAGAGACCCAGTACTTC. This chain connects TRBV5-6 to TRBJ2-5; 8 nucleotides line up with TRBD2. V was clipped by 1 base and J by 0 bases; unmatched bases: 5. The CDR3 covers 16 residues. The V gene's germline CDR1 is SGHDT and CDR2 YYEEEE.

This clonotype was picked up a small number of times. The chain is built from TRBV20-1 and TRBJ2-7; the match to TRBD2 covers 11 bases. Germline loops: CDR1 DFQATT, CDR2 SNEGSKA (reference sequence). CDR3 length: 14 residues. Trimming cost V 0 bases and J 6 bases; bases outside gene matches: 4. CDR3 nucleotides: TGCAGTGCTAGAGATAGCGGGGGGGCGTTCGAGCAGTACTTC. It is translated as CSARDSGGAFEQYF.

The J gene is TRBJ2-1, the V gene TRBV5-6; D is unclear. The CDR3 consists of 15 residues. The germline gives CDR1 SGHDT, CDR2 YYEEEE. The germline V and J ends were trimmed by 4 bases and 0 bases, with 11 bases remaining between them. Written as DNA, the CDR3 is TGTGCCAGCAGCCCGGACGCAAGCTCCTACAATGAGCAGTTCTTC. It is translated as CASSPDASSYNEQFF.

The V gene is TRBV5-1, the J gene TRBJ2-5, with a possible D match to TRBD1 (6 bases). The J call is doubtful: the DNA matches TRBJ2-7 better. The germline gives CDR1 SGHRS, CDR2 YFSETQ. The CDR3 consists of 13 residues. CDR3 in amino acids: CASSPLGQYEQYF. In DNA form, the CDR3 reads TGCGCCAGCAGCCCGTTGGGACAATACGAGCAGTACTTC.

V is TRBV5-1 and J is TRBJ2-7; no definite D call. CDR1 is SGHRS and CDR2 is YFSETQ in the germline V gene. Deletions cut 4 bases from V and 4 bases from J, with 15 bases between. This CDR3 is 14 amino acids long. The CDR3 DNA reads TGCGCCAGCAGCGCCCTGTACGAAATTTACGAGCAGTACTTC. As protein: CASSALYEIYEQYF.

This clonotype was observed a few times. The CDR3 nucleotides are TGTGCCAGCAGTCCCCTGGGAGGGGGCGCTTCATACGAGCAGTACTTC. Its protein product is CASSPLGGGASYEQYF. The chain carries TRBV12-3 or TRBV12-4 and TRBJ2-7; perhaps D is TRBD1 or TRBD2 (7 bases each). The CDR3 has 16 amino acids. V was cut by 5 bases and J by 4 bases, with 21 bases left in between.